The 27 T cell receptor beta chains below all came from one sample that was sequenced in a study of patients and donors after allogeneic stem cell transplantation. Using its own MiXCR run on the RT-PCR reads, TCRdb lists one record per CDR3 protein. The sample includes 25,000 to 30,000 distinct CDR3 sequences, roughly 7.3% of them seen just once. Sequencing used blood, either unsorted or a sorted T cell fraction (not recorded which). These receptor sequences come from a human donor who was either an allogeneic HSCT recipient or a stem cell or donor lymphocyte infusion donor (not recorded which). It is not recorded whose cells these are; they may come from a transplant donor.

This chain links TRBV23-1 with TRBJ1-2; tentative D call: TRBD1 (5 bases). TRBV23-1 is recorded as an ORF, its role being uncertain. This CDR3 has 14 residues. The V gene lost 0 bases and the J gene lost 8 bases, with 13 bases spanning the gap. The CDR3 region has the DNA TGCGCCAGCAGTCAATCTAGCAGGGTGCTAGGCTACACCTTC. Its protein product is CASSQSSRVLGYTF.

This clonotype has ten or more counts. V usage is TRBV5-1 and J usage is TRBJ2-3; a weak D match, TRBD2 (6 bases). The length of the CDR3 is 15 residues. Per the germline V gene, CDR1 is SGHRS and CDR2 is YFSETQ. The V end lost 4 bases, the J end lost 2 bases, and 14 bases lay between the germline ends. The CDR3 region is CASSPGTGDTDTQYF. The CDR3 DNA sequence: TGCGCCAGCAGCCCCGGGACTGGGGACACAGATACGCAGTATTTT.

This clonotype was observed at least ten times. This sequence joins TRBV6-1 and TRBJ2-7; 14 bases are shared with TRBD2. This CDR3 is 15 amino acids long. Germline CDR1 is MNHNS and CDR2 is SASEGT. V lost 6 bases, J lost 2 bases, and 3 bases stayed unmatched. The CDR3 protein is CASRTGLAGAYEQYF. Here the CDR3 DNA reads TGTGCCAGCAGAACGGGACTAGCGGGGGCCTACGAGCAGTACTTC.

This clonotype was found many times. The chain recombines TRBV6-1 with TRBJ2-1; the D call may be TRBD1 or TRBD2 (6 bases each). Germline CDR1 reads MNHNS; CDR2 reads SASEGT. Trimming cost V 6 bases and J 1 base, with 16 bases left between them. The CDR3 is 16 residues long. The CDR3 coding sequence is TGTGCCAGCAGCTCGGTCGGGGGCCAATCCTACAATGAGCAGTTCTTC. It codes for CASSSVGGQSYNEQFF.

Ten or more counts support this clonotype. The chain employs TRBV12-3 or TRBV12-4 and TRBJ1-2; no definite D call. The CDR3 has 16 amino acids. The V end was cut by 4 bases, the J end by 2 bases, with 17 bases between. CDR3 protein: CASSSTLAGINYGYTF. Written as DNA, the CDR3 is TGTGCCAGCAGTTCAACACTGGCCGGGATCAACTATGGCTACACCTTC.

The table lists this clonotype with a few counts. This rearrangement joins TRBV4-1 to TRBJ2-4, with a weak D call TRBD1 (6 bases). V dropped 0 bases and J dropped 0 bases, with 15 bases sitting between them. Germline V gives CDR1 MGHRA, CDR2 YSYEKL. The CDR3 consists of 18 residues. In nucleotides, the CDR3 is TGCGCCAGCAGCCAAGACCCTAGGACAGTCATAGCCAAAAACATTCAGTACTTC. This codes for CASSQDPRTVIAKNIQYF.

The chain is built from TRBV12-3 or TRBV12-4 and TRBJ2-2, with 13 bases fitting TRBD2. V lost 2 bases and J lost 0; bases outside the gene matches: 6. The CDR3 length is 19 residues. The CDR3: CASSLRTSGGPSNTGELFF. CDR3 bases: TGTGCCAGCAGTTTAAGGACTAGCGGGGGCCCTTCGAACACCGGGGAGCTGTTTTTT.

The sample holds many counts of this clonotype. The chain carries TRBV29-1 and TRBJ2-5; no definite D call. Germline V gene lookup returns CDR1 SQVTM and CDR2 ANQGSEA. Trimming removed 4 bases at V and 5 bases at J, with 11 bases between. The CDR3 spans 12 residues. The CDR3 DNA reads TGCAGCGTTGGTAGGACGTCGGAGACCCAGTACTTC. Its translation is CSVGRTSETQYF.

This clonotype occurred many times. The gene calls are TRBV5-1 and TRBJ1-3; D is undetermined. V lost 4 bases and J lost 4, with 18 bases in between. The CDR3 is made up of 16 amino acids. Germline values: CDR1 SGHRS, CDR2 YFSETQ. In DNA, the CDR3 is TGCGCCAGCAGCCAAATGCACTATCTCACGGGAAACACCATATATTTT. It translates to CASSQMHYLTGNTIYF.

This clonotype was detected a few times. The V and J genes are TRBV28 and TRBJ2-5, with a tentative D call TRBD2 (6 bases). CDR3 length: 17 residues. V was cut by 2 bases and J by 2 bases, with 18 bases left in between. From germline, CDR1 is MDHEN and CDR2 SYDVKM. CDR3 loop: CASSLVWGEVRQETQYF. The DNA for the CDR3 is TGTGCCAGCAGTTTAGTTTGGGGGGAAGTAAGACAAGAGACCCAGTACTTC.

The DNA for the CDR3 is TGTGCCAGCAGCGTCCGGGACAACCAGAAACCCATATATTTT. It encodes CASSVRDNQKPIYF. This chain links TRBV9 with TRBJ1-3; D perhaps matches TRBD1 (6 bases). The CDR3 extends over 14 amino acids. Looked up from germline, CDR1 is SGDLS and CDR2 is YYNGEE. Between the trimmed V and J ends, which lost 2 bases and 11 bases, there was a span of 17 bases.

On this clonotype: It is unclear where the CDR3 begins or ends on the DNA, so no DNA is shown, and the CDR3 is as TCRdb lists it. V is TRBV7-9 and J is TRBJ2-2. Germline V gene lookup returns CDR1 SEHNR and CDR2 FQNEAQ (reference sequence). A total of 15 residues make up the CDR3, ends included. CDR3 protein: CASTPYLNTGELFFF.

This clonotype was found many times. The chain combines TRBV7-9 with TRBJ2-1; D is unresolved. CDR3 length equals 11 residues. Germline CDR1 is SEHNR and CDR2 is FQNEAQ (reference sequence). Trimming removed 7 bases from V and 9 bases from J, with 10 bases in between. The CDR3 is CASTSASEQFF. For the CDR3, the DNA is TGTGCCAGCACCAGCGCGAGTGAGCAGTTCTTC.

The CDR3 loop reads CASSSGGQGAIGYTF. CDR3 in DNA: TGTGCCAGCAGCTCAGGGGGACAGGGGGCGATTGGCTACACCTTC. J is TRBJ1-2 and V is TRBV13; 12 bases are a match to TRBD1. Losses at the gene ends were 4 bases for V and 7 bases for J; bases not matched to a gene: 7. The CDR3 spans 15 residues. Per the germline V gene, CDR1 is PRHDT and CDR2 is FYEKMQ (reference sequence).

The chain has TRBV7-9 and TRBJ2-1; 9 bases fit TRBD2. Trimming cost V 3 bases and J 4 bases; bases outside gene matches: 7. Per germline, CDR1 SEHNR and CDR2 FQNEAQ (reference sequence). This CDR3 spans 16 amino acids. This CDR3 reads CASSLVRGGLYNEQFF. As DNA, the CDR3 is TGTGCCAGCAGCTTGGTGCGGGGGGGCTTATACAATGAGCAGTTCTTC. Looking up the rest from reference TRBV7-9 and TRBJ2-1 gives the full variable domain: DTGVSQNPRHKITKRGQNVTFRCDPISEHNRLYWYRQTLGQGPEFLTYFQNEAQLEKSRLLSDRFSAERPKGSFSTLEIQRTEQGDSAMYLCASSLVRGGLYNEQFFGPGTRLTVL.

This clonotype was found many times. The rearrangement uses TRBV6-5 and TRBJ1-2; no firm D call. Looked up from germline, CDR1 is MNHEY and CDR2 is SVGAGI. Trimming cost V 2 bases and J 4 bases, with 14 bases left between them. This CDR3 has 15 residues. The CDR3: CASSYQPSRGYGYTF. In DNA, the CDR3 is TGTGCCAGCAGTTACCAACCCTCAAGAGGCTATGGCTACACCTTC.

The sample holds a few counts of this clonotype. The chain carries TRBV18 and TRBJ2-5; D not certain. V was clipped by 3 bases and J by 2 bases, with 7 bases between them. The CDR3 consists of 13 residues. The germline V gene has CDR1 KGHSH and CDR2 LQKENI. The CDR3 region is CASSPHTQETQYF. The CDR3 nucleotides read TGTGCCAGCTCACCCCACACACAAGAGACCCAGTACTTC.

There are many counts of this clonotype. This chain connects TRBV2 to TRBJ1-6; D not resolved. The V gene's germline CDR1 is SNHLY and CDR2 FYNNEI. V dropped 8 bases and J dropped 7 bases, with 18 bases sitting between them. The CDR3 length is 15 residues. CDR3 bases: TGTGCCAGCTCCCCTAGAGAGGTCCGAAATTCACCCCTCCACTTT. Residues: CASSPREVRNSPLHF.

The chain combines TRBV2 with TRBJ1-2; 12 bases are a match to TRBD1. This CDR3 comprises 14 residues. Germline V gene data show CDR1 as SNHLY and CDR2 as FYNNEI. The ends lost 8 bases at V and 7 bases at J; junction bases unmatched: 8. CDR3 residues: CASGTGGVLGGYTF. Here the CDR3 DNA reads TGTGCCAGCGGGACAGGGGGCGTTCTGGGTGGCTACACCTTC.

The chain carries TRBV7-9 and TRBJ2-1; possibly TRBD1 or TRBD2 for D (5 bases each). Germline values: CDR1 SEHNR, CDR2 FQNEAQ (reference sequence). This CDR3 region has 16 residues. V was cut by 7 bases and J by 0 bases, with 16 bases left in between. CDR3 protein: CASNLIAGSSYNEQFF. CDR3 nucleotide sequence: TGTGCCAGCAACCTTATAGCAGGGAGCTCCTACAATGAGCAGTTCTTC. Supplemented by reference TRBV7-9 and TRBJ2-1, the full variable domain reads DTGVSQNPRHKITKRGQNVTFRCDPISEHNRLYWYRQTLGQGPEFLTYFQNEAQLEKSRLLSDRFSAERPKGSFSTLEIQRTEQGDSAMYLCASNLIAGSSYNEQFFGPGTRLTVL.

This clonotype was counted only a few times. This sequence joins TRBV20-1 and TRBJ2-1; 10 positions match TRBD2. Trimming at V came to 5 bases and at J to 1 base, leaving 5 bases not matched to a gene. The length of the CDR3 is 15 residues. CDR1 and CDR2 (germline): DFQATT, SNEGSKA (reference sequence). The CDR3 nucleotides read TGCAGTGCTCAGAGCGGGAGGGCGTCCTACAATGAGCAGTTCTTC. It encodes CSAQSGRASYNEQFF.

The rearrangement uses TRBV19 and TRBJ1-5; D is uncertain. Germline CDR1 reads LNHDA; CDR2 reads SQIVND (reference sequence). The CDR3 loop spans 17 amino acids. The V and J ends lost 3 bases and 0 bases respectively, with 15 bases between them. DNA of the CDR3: TGTGCCAGTAGTATCGAGGACTGGAGCTTTAGCAATCAGCCCCAGCATTTT. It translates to CASSIEDWSFSNQPQHF.

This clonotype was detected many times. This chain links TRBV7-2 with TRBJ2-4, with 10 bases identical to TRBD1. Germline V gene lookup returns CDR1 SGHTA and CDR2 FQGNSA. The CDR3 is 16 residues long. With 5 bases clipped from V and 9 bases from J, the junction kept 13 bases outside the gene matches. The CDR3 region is CASSIAGTGVESIQYF. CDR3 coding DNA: TGTGCCAGCAGCATCGCCGGGACAGGGGTAGAGAGCATTCAGTACTTC.

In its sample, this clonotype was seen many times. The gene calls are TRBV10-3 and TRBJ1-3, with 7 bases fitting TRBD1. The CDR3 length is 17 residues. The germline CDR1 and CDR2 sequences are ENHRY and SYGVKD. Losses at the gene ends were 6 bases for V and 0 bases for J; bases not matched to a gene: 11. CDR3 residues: CAIRHHSGQASGNTIYF. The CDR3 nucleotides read TGTGCCATCAGGCATCATTCAGGACAGGCCTCTGGAAACACCATATATTTT.

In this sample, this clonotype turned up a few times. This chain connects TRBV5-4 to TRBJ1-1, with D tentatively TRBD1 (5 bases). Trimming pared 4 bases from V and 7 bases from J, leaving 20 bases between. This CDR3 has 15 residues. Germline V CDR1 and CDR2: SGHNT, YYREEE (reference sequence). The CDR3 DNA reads TGTGCCAGCAGCCCTTCAGGGCTCATGGTTGGTGAAGCTTTCTTT. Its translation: CASSPSGLMVGEAFF.

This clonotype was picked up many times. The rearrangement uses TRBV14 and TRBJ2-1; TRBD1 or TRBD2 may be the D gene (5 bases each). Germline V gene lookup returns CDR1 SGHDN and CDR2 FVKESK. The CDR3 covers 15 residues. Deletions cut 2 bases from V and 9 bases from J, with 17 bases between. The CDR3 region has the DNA TGTGCCAGCAGCCAAAACGGGGCGCAAGCCGGTGAGCAGTTCTTC. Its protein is CASSQNGAQAGEQFF.

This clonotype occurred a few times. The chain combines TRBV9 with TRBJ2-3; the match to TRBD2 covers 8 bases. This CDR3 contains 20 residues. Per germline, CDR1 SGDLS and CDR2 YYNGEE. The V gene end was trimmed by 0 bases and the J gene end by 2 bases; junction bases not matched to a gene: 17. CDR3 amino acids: CASSVEPPTGSGGDTDTQYF. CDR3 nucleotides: TGTGCCAGCAGCGTAGAACCCCCCACCGGCAGCGGGGGAGACACAGATACGCAGTATTTT.